This TCR beta chain was recorded in a study of T cell responses to AZD1222 COVID-19 vaccine. Concerning this clone itself: The antigen remains unidentified.

V was pared by 5 bases and J by 8 bases, with 12 bases between. CDR3 length equals 12 residues. Looked up from germline, CDR1 is LNHNV and CDR2 is YYDKDF (reference sequence). The assay was immunoSEQ multiplex PCR, and TCRdb's table has in-frame clones only and misses some. The sample consists of 95,000 to 150,000 clones, almost 95% of them appearing once. Points from the study as a whole: A mostly white British donor set with more females was recruited, and clonal diversity was possibly underestimated.

The specimen comprised peripheral blood, sampled on day 0 of AZD1222 vaccination. The chain uses TRBV15 and TRBJ1-2; D is perhaps TRBD1 (5 bases). This TCR derives from an adult in good health. The CDR3 coding sequence is TGTGCCACCAGCGACAGAACCGAGGGCTACACCTTC. Translated: CATSDRTEGYTF.